Listed here are 18 T cell receptor beta chains from one sample, sequenced in a study of blood T cell repertoires in COVID-19. Profiling relied on immunoSEQ multiplex PCR, and the TCRdb table lists in-frame clones only, not all of them. The table records approximately 380,000 clones, more than 75% of them present only once. The sample was PBMCs or T cells enriched from blood (not recorded which). The receptors originated from a woman aged 18-30 years who had recovered from COVID-19.

This clone was seen only a few times. The V and J genes are TRBV7-9 and TRBJ1-1; no firm D call. CDR1 and CDR2 (germline): SEHNR, FQNEAQ (reference sequence). The V gene lost 5 bases and the J gene lost 1 base, with 11 bases spanning the gap. The CDR3 contains 14 residues. CDR3 protein: CASSSAHGNTEAFF. The CDR3 DNA reads as TGTGCCAGCAGCAGTGCGCATGGGAACACTGAAGCTTTCTTT. The entire variable domain, with the rest obtained from reference TRBV7-9 and TRBJ1-1, is as follows: DTGVSQNPRHKITKRGQNVTFRCDPISEHNRLYWYRQTLGQGPEFLTYFQNEAQLEKSRLLSDRFSAERPKGSFSTLEIQRTEQGDSAMYLCASSSAHGNTEAFFGQGTRLTVV.

The chain is built from TRBV18 and TRBJ1-1; 11 bases are a match to TRBD1. Germline CDR1 reads KGHSH; CDR2 reads LQKENI. This CDR3 contains 16 residues. The ends lost 3 bases at V and 6 bases at J; junction bases unmatched: 9. The CDR3 sequence is CASSPRQGQGVSEAFF. The CDR3 DNA reads as TGTGCCAGCTCACCCAGACAGGGACAGGGGGTTTCTGAAGCTTTCTTT.

The chain couples TRBV25-1 to TRBJ1-1; D is uncertain. Germline assignment: CDR1 MGHDK and CDR2 SYGVNS. Trimming shortened V by 5 bases and J by 8 bases, and 15 bases separated the two germline ends. The CDR3 length is 13 residues. CDR3 region: CASSKHYSPEAFF. Written as DNA, the CDR3 is TGTGCCAGCAGTAAACACTATTCCCCAGAAGCTTTCTTT.

This clone has a single count. The J gene is TRBJ2-7, the V gene TRBV13, with 9 bases that match TRBD1. CDR3 length equals 15 residues. V gave up 4 bases and J gave up 4 bases; unmatched junction bases: 8. Germline V gene sequence: CDR1 PRHDT, CDR2 FYEKMQ (reference sequence). The CDR3 DNA is TGTGCCAGCAGCTACCCGGGACAGGGATATTACGAGCAGTACTTC. Protein: CASSYPGQGYYEQYF.

The rearrangement joins TRBV4-2 to TRBJ2-1; unclear D gene. Trimming pared 4 bases from V and 0 bases from J, leaving 13 bases between. CDR3 length: 16 residues. CDR1 LGHNA and CDR2 YNFKEQ come from the germline V gene. The CDR3 region has the DNA TGTGCCAGCAGCCCAGCCTTAGGCGGCTCCTACAATGAGCAGTTCTTC. The encoded protein is CASSPALGGSYNEQFF.

This clone has a single count. The V and J genes are TRBV21-1 and TRBJ1-1. TRBV21-1 is marked as a pseudogene. The CDR3 length is 18 residues. The DNA of the CDR3 is TGTGCCAGCAGCAAAGGTCCCGGGAAGATAATCCCCAACACTGAAGCTTTCTTT. Translated, it gives CASSKGPGKIIPNTEAFF.

The rearrangement joins TRBV6-5 to TRBJ2-2, with D unclear. Germline V gene sequence: CDR1 MNHEY, CDR2 SVGAGI. This CDR3 spans 12 amino acids. With 10 bases removed from V and 0 bases from J, the gap between germline ends came to 6 bases. The CDR3 here is CATSTNTGELFF. CDR3 nucleotides: TGTGCCACCTCTACGAACACCGGGGAGCTGTTTTTT.

This sequence joins TRBV11-1 and TRBJ1-6; 7 nucleotides line up with TRBD1. Germline CDR1 and CDR2: SGHAT and FQDESV (reference sequence). J lost 7 bases, V lost 5 bases, and 5 bases had no gene match. The CDR3 consists of 14 residues. The chain's CDR3 is CASSLQTGNSPLHF. In DNA form, the CDR3 reads TGTGCCAGCAGCCTACAGACAGGGAATTCACCCCTCCACTTT.

The chain carries TRBV5-1 and TRBJ1-1; 7 bases fit TRBD1. This CDR3 comprises 16 residues. CDR1 and CDR2 from the germline V gene are SGHRS and YFSETQ. V was pared by 0 bases and J by 4 bases, with 9 bases of the junction left unmatched. This CDR3 is CASSLGLRGRSTEAFF. CDR3 DNA: TGCGCCAGCAGCTTGGGGTTAAGGGGGCGAAGCACTGAAGCTTTCTTT. Looking up the rest from reference TRBV5-1 and TRBJ1-1 gives the full variable domain: KAGVTQTPRYLIKTRGQQVTLSCSPISGHRSVSWYQQTPGQGLQFLFEYFSETQRNKGNFPGRFSGRQFSNSRSEMNVSTLELGDSALYLCASSLGLRGRSTEAFFGQGTRLTVV.

This clone was detected only once. The V and J genes are TRBV5-6 and TRBJ1-2, with D possibly being TRBD1 (6 bases). This CDR3 has 17 amino acids. Trimming cost V 4 bases and J 0 bases, with 19 bases left between them. Germline V lookup: CDR1 SGHDT, CDR2 YYEEEE. CDR3 sequence reads: CASSILPGGQSNYGYTF. The CDR3 nucleotides read TGTGCCAGCAGCATCCTCCCGGGGGGGCAATCTAACTATGGCTACACCTTC.

The chain recombines TRBV12-3 or TRBV12-4 with TRBJ2-1; D possibly corresponds to TRBD1 (5 bases). CDR3 size: 13 residues. Trimming shortened V by 6 bases and J by 7 bases, and 13 bases separated the two germline ends. DNA for the CDR3: TGTGCCAGCAGCCTCAGCAGGGTGAATGAGCAGTTCTTC. This translates into CASSLSRVNEQFF.

The V call is TRBV5-1, the J call TRBJ1-1; maybe TRBD1 (5 bases). The germline V gene encodes CDR1 SGHRS and CDR2 YFSETQ. The CDR3 contains 13 residues. The germline V and J ends were trimmed by 4 bases and 6 bases, with 13 bases remaining between them. CDR3: CASSLGTNAEAFF. The CDR3 DNA follows: TGCGCCAGCAGCCTTGGGACTAACGCTGAAGCTTTCTTT.

The chain couples TRBV4-2 to TRBJ1-5; the D is unclear. Trimming shortened V by 0 bases and J by 5 bases, and 8 bases separated the two germline ends. The CDR3 length is 14 residues. The germline CDR1 and CDR2 sequences are LGHNA and YNFKEQ. Here the CDR3 reads CASSQDSRDQPQHF. In nucleotides, the CDR3 is TGTGCCAGCAGCCAAGACTCGAGGGATCAGCCCCAGCATTTT.

V gene TRBV7-2 combines with J gene TRBJ1-5; D is uncertain. CDR3 length: 15 residues. Trimming shortened V by 1 base and J by 1 base, and 8 bases separated the two germline ends. CDR1 SGHTA and CDR2 FQGNSA come from the germline V gene. This CDR3 is CASSLGQRSNQPQHF. The DNA of the CDR3 is TGTGCCAGCAGCTTAGGGCAGAGGAGCAATCAGCCCCAGCATTTT.

The chain employs TRBV27 and TRBJ1-5; D is unclear. The CDR3 is 15 residues long. V dropped 3 bases and J dropped 0 bases, with 9 bases sitting between them. Germline CDR1 reads MNHEY; CDR2 reads SMNVEV (reference sequence). In DNA form, the CDR3 reads TGTGCCAGCAGTTTTGGTCTATATAGCAATCAGCCCCAGCATTTT. Encoded protein: CASSFGLYSNQPQHF.

This clone has a handful of counts. The rearrangement joins TRBV4-1 to TRBJ1-2, with 8 bases aligning to TRBD1. The CDR3 length is 13 residues. The germline V gene has CDR1 MGHRA and CDR2 YSYEKL. J gave up 4 bases and V 7 bases, and 5 bases lay outside the gene matches. This CDR3 reads CASKRTGTYGYTF. CDR3 sequence (DNA): TGCGCCAGCAAACGGACAGGGACCTATGGCTACACCTTC.

This clone was detected a few times. J is TRBJ2-7 and V is TRBV10-3, with 8 nucleotides matching TRBD1. Germline lookup yields CDR1 ENHRY and CDR2 SYGVKD. The CDR3 has 14 amino acids. V shed 5 bases, J shed 5 bases, and the junction held 8 bases outside the gene matches. The CDR3 is CAISTYRGTDEQYF. The CDR3 bases are TGTGCCATCAGTACATACAGGGGGACGGACGAGCAGTACTTC.

V gene TRBV27 combines with J gene TRBJ2-3; 8 nucleotides line up with TRBD2. The CDR3 is 15 residues long. J lost 6 bases, V lost 3 bases, and 8 bases had no gene match. CDR1 is MNHEY, CDR2 SMNVEV, per germline (reference sequence). CDR3: CASSFGGLGGDTQYF. The CDR3 nucleotides are TGTGCCAGCAGTTTCGGGGGACTAGGTGGGGATACGCAGTATTTT.